A selection of T cell receptor beta chains follows, all from one sample in a study of CD8 T cells in ankylosing spondylitis. TCRdb re-called the 5' RACE reads with MiXCR, one entry per CDR3 protein. The sample lists a few hundred thousand distinct CDR3 sequences; 6.5% to 10% were seen once. The sample comprised blood, either unsorted or a sorted T cell fraction (not recorded which). Source of these receptors: a male donor with ankylosing spondylitis. Both conserved end residues are part of each CDR3. The D gene is left open where the match is weak. Clone size appears in some rows only: once, few, many, or a class for an expanded clone.

TRBV7-8	TRBJ2-1	.	.	TGTGCCTCCAGGGGGAGGGTTGATGAGCAGTTCTTC	CASRGRVDEQFF
TRBV24-1	TRBJ2-1	.	TRBD2	TGTGCCACCAGTGACCCAGGACTAGCGGAAACTTACAATGAGCAGTTCTTC	CATSDPGLAETYNEQFF
TRBV3-1	TRBJ2-5	few	.	TGTGCCAGCAGCGTGGTGGCAGGGTTAGAGACCCAGTACTTC	CASSVVAGLETQYF
TRBV28	TRBJ2-2	few	.	TGTGCCAGCAGCCGGCCCCGCGGAAGGACCGGGGAGCTGTTTTTT	CASSRPRGRTGELFF
TRBV24-1	TRBJ2-3	.	TRBD2	TGTGCCACCGGACTAGCGGGAACAGATACGCAGTATTTT	CATGLAGTDTQYF
TRBV28	TRBJ1-5	many	.	TGTGCCAGCAGTTTAGAAAGCAGGAGAGATCAGCCCCAGCATTTT	CASSLESRRDQPQHF
TRBV7-2	TRBJ1-4	few	.	TGTGCCAGCAGCTGGGGTGGGATACCAAATGAAAAACTGTTTTTT	CASSWGGIPNEKLFF
TRBV5-5	TRBJ1-5	many	TRBD1	TGTGCCAGCAGCAGTACAGGGGAAGGCAATCAGCCCCAGCATTTT	CASSSTGEGNQPQHF
TRBV30	TRBJ2-3	few	.	TGTGCCTGGAGTGTACCCCGGGGGACAGATACGCAGTATTTT	CAWSVPRGTDTQYF
TRBV19	TRBJ2-1	many	TRBD1	TGTGCCAGTAGTCCCCGGGACAGGGAAGATGAGCAGTTCTTC	CASSPRDREDEQFF
TRBV29-1	TRBJ2-1	.	.	TGCAGCGTTGAAACGGGTTGGGGACTGGGGCGGATCAATGAGCAGTTCTTC	CSVETGWGLGRINEQFF
TRBV19	TRBJ1-5	few	.	TGTGCCAGTAGTATTGTACGGGGGCGCAATCAGCCCCAGCATTTT	CASSIVRGRNQPQHF
TRBV20-1	TRBJ2-3	few	.	TGCAGTGCTAGAGATCAGGGGGGTACGGGAGCTTACACAGATACGCAGTATTTT	CSARDQGGTGAYTDTQYF
TRBV6-1	TRBJ2-7	.	.	TGTGCCAGCAGCCCCGGACTCCCCGTTACAGAGCAGTACTTC	CASSPGLPVTEQYF
TRBV9	TRBJ2-7	few	.	TGTGCCAGCAGCGGTCCCGGGAACCGCTACGAGCAGTACTTC	CASSGPGNRYEQYF
TRBV3-1	TRBJ1-1	.	TRBD1	TGTGCCAGCAGCCAAGGCGGACAGGGGGCCTTGGGTGAAGCTTTCTTT	CASSQGGQGALGEAFF
TRBV7-9	TRBJ2-3	few	.	TGTGCCAGCAGCCCCCAGCCGGGCGATACGCAGTATTTT	CASSPQPGDTQYF
TRBV6-1	TRBJ1-4	many	.	TGTGCCAGCAGTGAACCCCGTTTGGGTGATGAAAAACTGTTTTTT	CASSEPRLGDEKLFF
TRBV4-3	TRBJ2-3	.	TRBD2	TGCGCCAGCAGCCGGCGCATGGTAGCGGGAGAGACAGATACGCAGTATTTT	CASSRRMVAGETDTQYF
TRBV4-1	TRBJ1-6	few	.	TGCGCCAGCAGCCAAGATCCCCCCGCGCCCTCCCTCCACTTT	CASSQDPPAPSLHF
TRBV7-6	TRBJ2-3	few	.	TGTGCCAGCACCCTCGGGGGTCACACAGATACGCAGTATTTT	CASTLGGHTDTQYF
TRBV20-1	TRBJ2-5	few	.	TGCAGTGCCCAGCTATGGGGGTTCCAAGAGACCCAGTACTTC	CSAQLWGFQETQYF
TRBV29-1	TRBJ2-5	many	.	TGCAGCGTTGAGCGGGACAGACAAGAGACCCAGTACTTC	CSVERDRQETQYF
TRBV20-1	TRBJ2-5	many	.	TGCAGTGCCCTAACTAGGTCGCAAGAGACCCAGTACTTC	CSALTRSQETQYF
TRBV7-2	TRBJ1-4	.	.	.	CASSRRKGALKNCFF
TRBV19	TRBJ1-5	.	.	TGTGCCAGTAGTATAGCCCGAGACCGTCAGCCCCAGCATTTT	CASSIARDRQPQHF
TRBV5-1	TRBJ2-1	few	.	TGCGCCAGCAGCTTACTAGCTGCTTACAATGAGCAGTTCTTC	CASSLLAAYNEQFF
TRBV11-2	TRBJ2-1	.	.	TGTGCCAGCAGCTTATGGGGTGCGGGCTACAATGAGCAGTTCTTC	CASSLWGAGYNEQFF
TRBV18	TRBJ1-1	.	.	TGTGCCAGCTCACCACCTTTGGACACTGAAGCTTTCTTT	CASSPPLDTEAFF
TRBV27	TRBJ2-6	few	TRBD1	TGTGCCAGCAGTTTAAAGCCGGGACAGGGGGCGCTCAGGGCTGGGGCCAACGTCCTGACTTTC	CASSLKPGQGALRAGANVLTF
TRBV28	TRBJ2-3	many	TRBD2	TGTGCCAGCGCGGCGGGACTAGCTACGCAGTATTTT	CASAAGLATQYF
TRBV7-2	TRBJ2-5	many	TRBD2	TGTGCCAGCAGCCTCGGGGCGGGAGTAGGAGGGACCCAGTACTTC	CASSLGAGVGGTQYF
TRBV29-1	TRBJ2-1	.	.	TGCAGCGTTCAGCTAGACAACAATGAGCAGTTCTTC	CSVQLDNNEQFF
TRBV20-1	TRBJ2-1	.	TRBD2	TGCAGTGTCCCATTACTAGCGGCCGTCAATGAGCAGTTCTTC	CSVPLLAAVNEQFF